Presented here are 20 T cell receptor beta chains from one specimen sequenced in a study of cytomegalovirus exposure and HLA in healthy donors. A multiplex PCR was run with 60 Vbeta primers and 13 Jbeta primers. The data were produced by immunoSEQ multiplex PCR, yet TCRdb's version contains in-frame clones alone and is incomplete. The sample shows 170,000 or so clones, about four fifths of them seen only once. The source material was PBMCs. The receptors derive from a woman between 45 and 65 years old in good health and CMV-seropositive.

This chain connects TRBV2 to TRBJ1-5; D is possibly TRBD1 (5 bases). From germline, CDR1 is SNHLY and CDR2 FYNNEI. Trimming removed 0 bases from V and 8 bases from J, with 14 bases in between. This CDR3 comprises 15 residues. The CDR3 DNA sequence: TGTGCCAGCAGTGAAGCTCTCGGGCAGGGCGAGCCCCAGCATTTT. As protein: CASSEALGQGEPQHF.

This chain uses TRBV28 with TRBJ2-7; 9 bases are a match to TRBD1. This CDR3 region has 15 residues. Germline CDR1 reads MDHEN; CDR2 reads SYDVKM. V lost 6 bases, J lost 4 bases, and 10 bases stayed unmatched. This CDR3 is CASRRTGGPQYEQYF. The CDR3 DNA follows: TGTGCCAGCAGAAGAACAGGGGGCCCCCAGTACGAGCAGTACTTC. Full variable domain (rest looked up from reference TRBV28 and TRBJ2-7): DVKVTQSSRYLVKRTGEKVFLECVQDMDHENMFWYRQDPGLGLRLIYFSYDVKMKEKGDIPEGYSVSREKKERFSLILESASTNQTSMYLCASRRTGGPQYEQYFGPGTRLTVT.

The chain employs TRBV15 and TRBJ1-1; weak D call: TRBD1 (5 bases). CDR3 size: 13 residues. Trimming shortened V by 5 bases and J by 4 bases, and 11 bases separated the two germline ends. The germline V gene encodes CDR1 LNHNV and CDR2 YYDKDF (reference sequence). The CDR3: CATSGGRGTEAFF. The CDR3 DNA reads TGTGCCACCAGCGGTGGTAGGGGCACTGAAGCTTTCTTT.

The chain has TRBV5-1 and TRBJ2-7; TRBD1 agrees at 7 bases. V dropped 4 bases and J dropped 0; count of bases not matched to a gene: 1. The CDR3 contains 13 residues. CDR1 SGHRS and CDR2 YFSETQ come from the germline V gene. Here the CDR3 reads CASSDRASYEQYF. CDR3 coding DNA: TGCGCCAGCAGCGACAGGGCCTCCTACGAGCAGTACTTC.

The CDR3, as DNA: TGTGCCAGCAGTTTATCCCAACCACGGGCTTTCTTT. It is translated as CASSLSQPRAFF. The chain employs TRBV28 and TRBJ1-1; D unresolved. Trimming stripped 1 base from V and 11 bases from J, with 11 bases between. From germline, CDR1 is MDHEN and CDR2 SYDVKM. The CDR3 length is 12 residues.

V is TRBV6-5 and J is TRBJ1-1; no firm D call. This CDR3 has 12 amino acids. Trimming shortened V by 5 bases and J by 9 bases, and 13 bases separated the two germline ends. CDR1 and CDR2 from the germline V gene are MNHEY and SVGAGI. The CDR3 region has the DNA TGTGCCAGCAGTCGACTAATGGGCCAAGCTTTCTTT. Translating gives CASSRLMGQAFF.

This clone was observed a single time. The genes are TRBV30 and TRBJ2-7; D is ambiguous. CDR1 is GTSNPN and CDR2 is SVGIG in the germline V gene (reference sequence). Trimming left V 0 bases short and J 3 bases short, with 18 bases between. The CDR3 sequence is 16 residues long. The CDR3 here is CAWSVPYNLISYEQYF. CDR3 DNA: TGTGCCTGGAGTGTACCTTACAACCTGATAAGCTACGAGCAGTACTTC.

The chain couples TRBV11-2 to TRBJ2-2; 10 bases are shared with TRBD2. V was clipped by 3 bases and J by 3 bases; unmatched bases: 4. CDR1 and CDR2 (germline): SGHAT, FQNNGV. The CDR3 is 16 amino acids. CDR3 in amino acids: CASSFRAGGDTGELFF. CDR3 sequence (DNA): TGTGCCAGCAGCTTTAGAGCGGGAGGGGACACCGGGGAGCTGTTTTTT.

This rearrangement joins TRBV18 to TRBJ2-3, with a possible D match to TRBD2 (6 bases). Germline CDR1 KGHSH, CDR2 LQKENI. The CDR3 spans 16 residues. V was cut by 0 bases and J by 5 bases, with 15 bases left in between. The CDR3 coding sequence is TGTGCCAGCTCACCACCGGGGTTTAGCGGTGGAGATACGCAGTATTTT. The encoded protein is CASSPPGFSGGDTQYF.

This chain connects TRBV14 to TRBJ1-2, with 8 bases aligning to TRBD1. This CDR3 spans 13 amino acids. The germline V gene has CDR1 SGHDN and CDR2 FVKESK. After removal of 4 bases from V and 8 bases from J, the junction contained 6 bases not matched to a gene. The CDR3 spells CASSPQGAGGYTF. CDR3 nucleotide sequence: TGTGCCAGCAGCCCGCAGGGGGCGGGGGGCTACACCTTC.

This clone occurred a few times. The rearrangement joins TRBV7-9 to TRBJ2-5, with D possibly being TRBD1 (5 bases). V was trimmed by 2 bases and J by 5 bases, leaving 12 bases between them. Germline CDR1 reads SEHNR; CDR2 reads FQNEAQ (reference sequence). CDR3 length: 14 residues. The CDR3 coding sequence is TGTGCCAGCAGCTTATGGGGCGCGGAGGAGACCCAGTACTTC. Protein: CASSLWGAEETQYF.

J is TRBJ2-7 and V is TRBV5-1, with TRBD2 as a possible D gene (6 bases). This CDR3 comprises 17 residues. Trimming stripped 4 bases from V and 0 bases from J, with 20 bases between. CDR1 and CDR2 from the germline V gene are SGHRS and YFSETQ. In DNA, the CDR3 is TGCGCCAGCAGCCCTACCGACGGGAGCCGCGTCTCCTACGAGCAGTACTTC. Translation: CASSPTDGSRVSYEQYF.

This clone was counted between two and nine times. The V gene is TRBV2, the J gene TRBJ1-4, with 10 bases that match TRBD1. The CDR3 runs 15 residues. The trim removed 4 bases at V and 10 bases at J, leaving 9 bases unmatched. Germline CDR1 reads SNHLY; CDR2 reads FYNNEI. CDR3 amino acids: CASSGSGTGAGKLFF. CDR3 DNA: TGTGCCAGCAGTGGAAGTGGGACAGGGGCGGGAAAACTGTTTTTT.

DNA of the CDR3: TGTGCCAGCAGAAAACGGACTAGCAGCACAGATACGCAGTATTTT. This encodes CASRKRTSSTDTQYF. The chain employs TRBV21-1 and TRBJ2-3; the table's TRBD2 call for D was not verified on the DNA. TRBV21-1 is listed as a pseudogene. CDR3 size: 15 residues.

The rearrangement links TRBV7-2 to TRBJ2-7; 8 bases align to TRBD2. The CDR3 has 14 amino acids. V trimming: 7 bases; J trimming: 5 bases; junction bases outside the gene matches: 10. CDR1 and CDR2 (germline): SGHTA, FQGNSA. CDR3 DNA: TGTGCCAGCAAGGGCGGGGGGTCTTTCCACGAGCAGTACTTC. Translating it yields CASKGGGSFHEQYF.

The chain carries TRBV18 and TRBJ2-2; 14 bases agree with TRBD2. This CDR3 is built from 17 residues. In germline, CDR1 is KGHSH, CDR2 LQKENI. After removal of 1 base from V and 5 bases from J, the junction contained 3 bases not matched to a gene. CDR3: CASSPRGTSGGTGELFF. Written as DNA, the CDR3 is TGTGCCAGCTCACCACGAGGGACTAGCGGGGGTACCGGGGAGCTGTTTTTT.

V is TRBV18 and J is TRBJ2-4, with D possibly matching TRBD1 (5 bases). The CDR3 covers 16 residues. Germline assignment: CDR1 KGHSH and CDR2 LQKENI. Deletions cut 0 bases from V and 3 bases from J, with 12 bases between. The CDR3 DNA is TGTGCCAGCTCACCACCCGACAGTATGGTCAAAAACATTCAGTACTTC. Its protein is CASSPPDSMVKNIQYF.

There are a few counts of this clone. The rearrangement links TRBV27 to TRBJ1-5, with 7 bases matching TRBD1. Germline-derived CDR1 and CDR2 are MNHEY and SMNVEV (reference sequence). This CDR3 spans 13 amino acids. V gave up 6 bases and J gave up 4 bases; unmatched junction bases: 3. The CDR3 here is CASRGTANQPQHF. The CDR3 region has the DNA TGTGCCAGCAGGGGGACAGCAAATCAGCCCCAGCATTTT.

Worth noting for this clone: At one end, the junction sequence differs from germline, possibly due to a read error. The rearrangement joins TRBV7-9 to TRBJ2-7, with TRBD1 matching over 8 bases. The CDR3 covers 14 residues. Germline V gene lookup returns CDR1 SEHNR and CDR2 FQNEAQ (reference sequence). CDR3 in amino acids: CSSDRQGMDYEQYF. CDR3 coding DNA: TGTTCCAGCGACCGACAGGGGATGGACTACGAGCAGTACTTC. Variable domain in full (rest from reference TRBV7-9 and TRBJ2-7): DTGVSQNPRHKITKRGQNVTFRCDPISEHNRLYWYRQTLGQGPEFLTYFQNEAQLEKSRLLSDRFSAERPKGSFSTLEIQRTEQGDSAMYLCSSDRQGMDYEQYFGPGTRLTVT.

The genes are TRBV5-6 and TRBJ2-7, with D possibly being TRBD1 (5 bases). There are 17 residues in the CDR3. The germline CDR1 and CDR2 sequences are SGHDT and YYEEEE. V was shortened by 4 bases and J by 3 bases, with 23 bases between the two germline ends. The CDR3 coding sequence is TGTGCCAGCAGCCCTGTTGGAAGCAGGGCGTCCGTCTACGAGCAGTACTTC. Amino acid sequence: CASSPVGSRASVYEQYF. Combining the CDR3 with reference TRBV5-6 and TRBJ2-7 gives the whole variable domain DAGVTQSPTHLIKTRGQQVTLRCSPKSGHDTVSWYQQALGQGPQFIFQYYEEEERQRGNFPDRFSGHQFPNYSSELNVNALLLGDSALYLCASSPVGSRASVYEQYFGPGTRLTVT.